These T cell receptor beta chains were read from a single sample in a study of response to subunit inactivated influenza vaccine. TCRdb recomputed calls from the RT-PCR reads with MiXCR, one row per CDR3 protein. The sample gives under 500,000 distinct CDR3 sequences, approximately 11% of which show up once; around 12% is in the top ten. The sample was PBMCs from blood, taken 40 to 50 days after vaccination. These receptors all stem from a man aged 45 to 65 who received an inactivated influenza vaccine. Each CDR3 is given with its conserved first and last residue. D genes are given only for firm matches. Clone size is not always given. Where it is, it says once, few, many or a class for expanded clones.

V,D,size,J,CDR3,DNA
TRBV18,-,-,TRBJ2-3,CASSPQAGGTANPQYF,TGTGCCAGCTCACCACAGGCAGGGGGGACGGCAAATCCGCAGTATTTT
TRBV20-1,-,-,TRBJ1-1,CSVPGVRVTEAFF,TGCAGTGTACCAGGGGTGAGGGTCACTGAAGCTTTCTTT
TRBV5-1,TRBD2,-,TRBJ2-5,CASSLRSSGQETQYF,TGCGCCAGCAGCCTTCGGTCTAGCGGACAAGAGACCCAGTACTTC
TRBV25-1,-,-,TRBJ2-1,CASSANWGRSSSYNEQFF,TGTGCCAGCAGTGCGAACTGGGGGAGGTCGAGCTCCTACAATGAGCAGTTCTTC
TRBV6-5,TRBD2,-,TRBJ2-1,CASSYLGLAHHEQFF,TGTGCCAGCAGTTACCTAGGACTAGCGCACCATGAGCAGTTCTTC
TRBV7-9,-,-,TRBJ1-1,CASSFSGAGNTEAFF,TGTGCCAGCAGCTTCAGTGGGGCTGGGAACACTGAAGCTTTCTTT
TRBV12-3/TRBV12-4,TRBD1,many,TRBJ2-1,CATKGTGVAYNEQFF,TGTGCCACTAAGGGAACAGGGGTGGCCTACAATGAGCAGTTCTTC
TRBV18,TRBD1,-,TRBJ1-6,CASSGTGDSPLHF,TGTGCCAGCTCTGGGACAGGGGACTCACCCCTCCACTTT
TRBV5-1,TRBD2,many,TRBJ2-1,CASSLAAAGGPNEQFF,TGCGCCAGCAGCTTGGCCGCGGCGGGAGGGCCGAATGAGCAGTTCTTC
TRBV3-1,TRBD2,-,TRBJ2-3,CASSQGLAGGDTQYF,TGTGCCAGCAGCCAAGGGCTAGCGGGAGGAGATACGCAGTATTTT
TRBV4-2,TRBD1,many,TRBJ2-5,CASSPLGQGETQYF,TGTGCCAGCAGCCCCCTAGGACAGGGCGAGACCCAGTACTTC
TRBV2,-,few,TRBJ2-1,CASTTGPTRNEQFF,TGTGCCAGCACAACAGGCCCTACTAGGAATGAGCAGTTCTTC
TRBV5-1,TRBD2,-,TRBJ2-3,CASSLPSGRADTQYF,TGCGCCAGCAGCTTGCCTAGCGGGAGGGCAGATACGCAGTATTTT
TRBV7-9,TRBD1,few,TRBJ1-3,CASSLRTGHGNTIYF,TGTGCCAGCAGCTTAAGGACAGGGCATGGAAACACCATATATTTT